The 10 T cell receptor beta chains in this list originate from one sample, sequenced in a study of T cell repertoires in cytomegalovirus infection. Each CDR3 protein gets one entry after TCRdb re-called the reads with MiXCR. The repertoire includes hundreds of thousands of distinct CDR3 sequences, about 11% of them detected once, and about a tenth sits in the top ten. Sequencing was carried out using PBMCs. The source of these receptors is a human donor in good health (CMV status not recorded). Some clones in this sample may be carry-over from other donors' samples.

This clonotype was observed many times. V and J are TRBV19 and TRBJ1-1; D is perhaps TRBD1 (5 bases). The V and J ends lost 3 bases and 1 base respectively, with 12 bases between them. In germline, CDR1 is LNHDA, CDR2 SQIVND (reference sequence). This CDR3 has 15 residues. Written as DNA, the CDR3 is TGTGCCAGTAGTATGGGACGGAATGAGAACACTGAAGCTTTCTTT. Its translation is CASSMGRNENTEAFF.

The table lists this clonotype with a few counts. This CDR3 reads CATSRDRSGGWANVLTF. The CDR3 DNA is TGTGCCACCAGCAGAGATAGGAGCGGGGGCTGGGCCAACGTCCTGACTTTC. V and J are TRBV15 and TRBJ2-6, with 8 bases fitting TRBD2. The CDR3 sequence is 17 residues long. With 0 bases clipped from V and 5 bases from J, the junction kept 6 bases outside the gene matches. Germline CDR1 and CDR2: LNHNV and YYDKDF (reference sequence).

This clonotype was seen many times. The rearrangement links TRBV7-8 to TRBJ2-7; the D call may be TRBD1 or TRBD2 (5 bases each). The CDR3 is 14 amino acids. The V and J ends lost 6 bases and 6 bases respectively, with 18 bases between them. Germline V lookup: CDR1 SGHVS, CDR2 FQNEAQ. As DNA, the CDR3 is TGTGCCAGCAGATCGGGACCTCCTACCTCCGAGCAGTACTTC. Amino acids: CASRSGPPTSEQYF.

V usage is TRBV6-2 or TRBV6-3 and J usage is TRBJ1-2, with D uncertain. V was trimmed by 2 bases and J by 5 bases, leaving 9 bases between them. Looked up from germline, CDR1 is MNHEY and CDR2 is SVGEGT. The CDR3 covers 13 residues. The CDR3 here is CASSYASIYGYTF. Here the CDR3 DNA reads TGTGCCAGCAGTTACGCCAGCATATATGGCTACACCTTC.

This clonotype was seen ten or more times. V and J are TRBV6-4 and TRBJ2-3; 11 bases line up with TRBD2. This CDR3 spans 17 amino acids. V was clipped by 6 bases and J by 4 bases; unmatched bases: 12. The germline CDR1 and CDR2 sequences are MRHNA and SNTAGT. CDR3 sequence: CASSDVTSGSLPDTQYF. The DNA for the CDR3 is TGTGCCAGCAGCGATGTTACTAGCGGGAGTTTGCCAGATACGCAGTATTTT.

V is TRBV2 and J is TRBJ2-1, with 7 bases identical to TRBD2. The V segment lost 8 bases and the J segment 8 bases; nucleotides outside the gene matches: 12. This CDR3 is built from 14 residues. CDR1 SNHLY and CDR2 FYNNEI come from the germline V gene. CDR3 loop: CASLGREIADEQFF. In nucleotides, the CDR3 is TGTGCCAGCTTGGGGCGGGAGATAGCCGATGAGCAGTTCTTC. The full variable domain, rest sourced from reference TRBV2 and TRBJ2-1, is EPEVTQTPSHQVTQMGQEVILRCVPISNHLYFYWYRQILGQKVEFLVSFYNNEISEKSEIFDDQFSVERPDGSNFTLKIRSTKLEDSAMYFCASLGREIADEQFFGPGTRLTVL.

This clonotype has a count of ten or more. CDR3 loop: CASSFALRTSSTGELFF. In DNA, the CDR3 is TGTGCCAGCAGCTTTGCCCTTCGGACTAGCAGCACCGGGGAGCTGTTTTTT. The rearrangement joins TRBV11-2 to TRBJ2-2, with TRBD2 matching 8 bases. Germline CDR1 and CDR2: SGHAT and FQNNGV. Trimming at V came to 3 bases and at J to 4 bases, leaving 10 bases not matched to a gene. The CDR3 runs 17 residues.

This chain connects TRBV24-1 to TRBJ2-3, with 8 positions matching TRBD1. Germline V gives CDR1 KGHDR, CDR2 SFDVKD. Trimming took 1 base from V and 3 from J; bases not matched to a gene: 5. The CDR3 is made up of 16 amino acids. The CDR3 spells CATSDFPGQGTDTQYF. For the CDR3, the DNA is TGTGCCACCAGTGATTTTCCAGGACAGGGTACAGATACGCAGTATTTT.

This chain joins TRBV7-3 and TRBJ2-1; perhaps TRBD2 as D (6 bases). The V end lost 5 bases, the J end lost 0 bases, and 14 bases lay between the germline ends. This CDR3 comprises 16 residues. Germline V gene sequence: CDR1 SGHTA, CDR2 FQGTGA. CDR3 region: CASSPLAPSSYNEQFF. CDR3 DNA: TGTGCCAGCAGCCCTCTAGCGCCGAGCTCCTACAATGAGCAGTTCTTC. Combining the CDR3 with reference TRBV7-3 and TRBJ2-1 gives the whole variable domain GAGVSQTPSNKVTEKGKYVELRCDPISGHTALYWYRQSLGQGPEFLIYFQGTGAADDSGLPNDRFFAVRPEGSVSTLKIQRTERGDSAVYLCASSPLAPSSYNEQFFGPGTRLTVL.

Many counts were recorded for this clonotype. The CDR3 DNA is TGTGCCAGCAGTACCCAGGGGGGCCCTGGAAACACCATATATTTT. Amino acid sequence: CASSTQGGPGNTIYF. The chain carries TRBV12-3 or TRBV12-4 and TRBJ1-3; 7 bases align to TRBD1. J lost 2 bases, V lost 5 bases, and 6 bases had no gene match. There are 15 residues in the CDR3.